This T cell receptor beta chain was captured by sequencing in a study of blood T cell repertoires in COVID-19. The CDR3 is 13 amino acids. Germline V lookup: CDR1 SGHRS, CDR2 YFSETQ. V was clipped by 0 bases and J by 8 bases, with 9 bases between them. Per the authors' pipeline: Reference gene primer amplification yielded estimated nucleated cell counts. Sequenced by immunoSEQ multiplex PCR; TCRdb stores in-frame clones only, minus some. V and J calls and clone size follow that table, whereas D and trimming were derived from the DNA. The data hold approximately 60,000 clones, with 85% to 90% observed a single time.

This TCR derives from a man aged 50-60 years with active COVID-19. The V and J genes are TRBV5-1 and TRBJ2-1; unclear D gene. Sequences were obtained from peripheral blood. The CDR3 loop reads CASSLVVSDEQFF. The DNA for the CDR3 is TGCGCCAGCAGCTTGGTAGTGTCCGATGAGCAGTTCTTC.